This T cell receptor (beta chain) is drawn from a study of technical replicates of blood from several donors. As for this clone: Germline is not matched at one junction end, which may reflect a read error.

This CDR3 has 15 amino acids. Germline V lookup: CDR1 MNHEY, CDR2 SVGAGI. Repertoires were generated with immunoSEQ multiplex PCR, while TCRdb's copy carries only in-frame clones and drops some. The sample records 98,000 or so clones, 95% being singletons. V gene TRBV6-5 combines with J gene TRBJ2-5; 7 bases agree with TRBD1. Sequenced: T cells isolated from PBMCs. The TCR was taken from a human donor in good health. CDR3 sequence reads: CASSYWDSTGETQYF. The CDR3 region has the DNA TGTGCCAGCAGCTACTGGGACAGCACGGGAGAGACCCAGTACTTC.